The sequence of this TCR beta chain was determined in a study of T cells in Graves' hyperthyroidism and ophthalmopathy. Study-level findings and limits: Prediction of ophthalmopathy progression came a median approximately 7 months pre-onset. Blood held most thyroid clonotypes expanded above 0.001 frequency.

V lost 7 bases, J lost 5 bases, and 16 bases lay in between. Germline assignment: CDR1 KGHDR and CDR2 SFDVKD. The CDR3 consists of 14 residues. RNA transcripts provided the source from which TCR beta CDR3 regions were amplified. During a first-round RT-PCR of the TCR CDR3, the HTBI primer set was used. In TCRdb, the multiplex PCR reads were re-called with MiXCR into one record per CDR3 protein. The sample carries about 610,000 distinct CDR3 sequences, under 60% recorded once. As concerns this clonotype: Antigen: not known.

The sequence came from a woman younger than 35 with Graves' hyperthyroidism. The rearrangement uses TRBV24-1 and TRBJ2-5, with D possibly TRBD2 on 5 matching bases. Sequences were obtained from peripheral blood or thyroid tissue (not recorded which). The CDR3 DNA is TGTGCCACCAGCTTCGGCACACGGAGGGAGACCCAGTACTTC. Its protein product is CATSFGTRRETQYF.